The rows below give T cell receptor beta chains drawn from one sample of a study of cytomegalovirus exposure and HLA in healthy donors. Data came from immunoSEQ multiplex PCR; TCRdb stores just in-frame clones and leaves some out. The sample table sets out approximately 110,000 clones. The sequenced sample consisted of PBMCs. All receptors come from a man younger than 35 in good health and CMV-seronegative. Each CDR3 is given with its conserved first and last residue. D genes are given only for firm matches.

CDR3 length: 17; D gene: TRBD2; J gene: TRBJ2-3; V gene: TRBV14; CDR3 protein: CASSPYTSGASTDTQYF; CDR3 DNA: TGTGCCAGCAGCCCCTACACTAGCGGGGCCAGCACAGATACGCAGTATTTT
CDR3 length: 17; D gene: TRBD2; J gene: TRBJ2-2; V gene: TRBV11-3; CDR3 protein: CASSLGLAGGPFGELFF; CDR3 DNA: TGTGCCAGCAGCTTGGGACTAGCGGGGGGGCCGTTCGGGGAGCTGTTTTTT
CDR3 length: 15; D gene: TRBD2; J gene: TRBJ2-1; V gene: TRBV5-1; CDR3 protein: CASSPGLAGHNEQFF; CDR3 DNA: TGCGCCAGCAGCCCGGGACTAGCGGGGCATAATGAGCAGTTCTTC
CDR3 length: 19; D gene: TRBD2; J gene: TRBJ2-7; V gene: TRBV4-2; CDR3 protein: CASSLQSGTNTISSYEQYF; CDR3 DNA: TGTGCCAGCAGCCTCCAATCCGGGACTAACACCATCAGCTCCTACGAGCAGTACTTC
CDR3 length: 17; D gene: .; J gene: TRBJ1-5; V gene: TRBV10-2; CDR3 protein: CASSESKGFFGDQPQHF; CDR3 DNA: TGCGCCAGCAGTGAGTCGAAGGGGTTCTTTGGTGATCAGCCCCAGCATTTT
CDR3 length: 14; D gene: .; J gene: TRBJ2-5; V gene: TRBV5-4; CDR3 protein: CASSRIEGAKTQYF; CDR3 DNA: TGTGCCAGCAGCCGAATCGAAGGGGCTAAGACCCAGTACTTC
CDR3 length: 12; D gene: .; J gene: TRBJ2-5; V gene: TRBV18; CDR3 protein: CASSPRAETQYF; CDR3 DNA: TGTGCCAGCTCACCACGGGCGGAGACCCAGTACTTC
CDR3 length: 15; D gene: TRBD1; J gene: TRBJ2-7; V gene: TRBV7-2; CDR3 protein: CASSLSGGSPQEQYF; CDR3 DNA: TGTGCCAGCAGCCTCTCAGGGGGATCACCCCAAGAGCAGTACTTC
CDR3 length: 16; D gene: .; J gene: TRBJ1-1; V gene: TRBV28; CDR3 protein: CASSSYPGREITEAFF; CDR3 DNA: TGTGCCAGCAGTTCCTACCCCGGGAGGGAGATCACTGAAGCTTTCTTT
CDR3 length: 15; D gene: .; J gene: TRBJ1-1; V gene: TRBV18; CDR3 protein: CASSPPGRQITEAFF; CDR3 DNA: TGTGCCAGCTCACCACCGGGCAGACAGATCACTGAAGCTTTCTTT
CDR3 length: 15; D gene: .; J gene: TRBJ2-7; V gene: TRBV9; CDR3 protein: CASSVDLAGSHEQYF; CDR3 DNA: TGTGCCAGCAGCGTAGACCTTGCGGGAAGCCACGAGCAGTACTTC
CDR3 length: 10; D gene: TRBD1; J gene: TRBJ1-1; V gene: TRBV23-1; CDR3 protein: CAIKTGEAFF; CDR3 DNA: TGCGCCATCAAGACAGGGGAAGCTTTCTTT
CDR3 length: 13; D gene: TRBD2; J gene: TRBJ2-7; V gene: TRBV6-1; CDR3 protein: CASSVGRAYEQYF; CDR3 DNA: TGTGCCAGCAGTGTAGGGAGGGCCTACGAGCAGTACTTC
CDR3 length: 14; D gene: .; J gene: TRBJ2-5; V gene: TRBV2; CDR3 protein: CASREWTKQETQYF; CDR3 DNA: TGTGCCAGCCGAGAATGGACTAAACAAGAGACCCAGTACTTC
CDR3 length: 15; D gene: .; J gene: TRBJ2-7; V gene: TRBV27; CDR3 protein: CASSPEEAGFYEQYF; CDR3 DNA: TGTGCCAGCAGTCCTGAGGAGGCGGGATTTTACGAGCAGTACTTC